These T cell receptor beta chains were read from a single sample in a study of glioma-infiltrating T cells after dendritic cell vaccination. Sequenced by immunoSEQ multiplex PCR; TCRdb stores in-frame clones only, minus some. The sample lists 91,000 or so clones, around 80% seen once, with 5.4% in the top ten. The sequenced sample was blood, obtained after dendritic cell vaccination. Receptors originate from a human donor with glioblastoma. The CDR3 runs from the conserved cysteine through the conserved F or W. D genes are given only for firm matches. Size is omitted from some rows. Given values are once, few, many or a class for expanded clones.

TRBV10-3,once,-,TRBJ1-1,TGTGCCATCAGTGAGTCGAAGCGTGAAGCTTTCTTT,CAISESKREAFF
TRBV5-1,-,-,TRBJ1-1,TGCGCCAGCAGCTTGGACAGGGTTACAAACACTGAAGCTTTCTTT,CASSLDRVTNTEAFF
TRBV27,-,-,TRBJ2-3,TGTGCCAGCAGTTCATATGACAGGAGCACAGATACGCAGTATTTT,CASSSYDRSTDTQYF
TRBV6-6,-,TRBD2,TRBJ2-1,TGTGCCAGCAGTTCAGCGGGAAGCATTTACAATGAGCAGTTCTTC,CASSSAGSIYNEQFF
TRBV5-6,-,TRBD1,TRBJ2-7,TGTGCCAGCAGCTTACAATCACACGGACAGGGGTTCTCCTACGAGCAGTACTTC,CASSLQSHGQGFSYEQYF
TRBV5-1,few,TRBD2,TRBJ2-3,TGCGCCAGCAGCTTCCGACTAGCGGCCACAGATACGCAGTATTTT,CASSFRLAATDTQYF
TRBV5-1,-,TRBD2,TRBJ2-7,TGCGCCAGCAGCTTGGCCTGGGCGGGAGAAATCTACGAGCAGTACTTC,CASSLAWAGEIYEQYF
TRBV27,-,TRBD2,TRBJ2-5,TGTGCCAGCGCGAAAGAGCGGGGGGTGGAGACCCAGTACTTC,CASAKERGVETQYF
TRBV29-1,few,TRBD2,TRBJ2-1,TGCAGCGTTGTAGTAGCGGGGGGTGGAAGTGGCAATGAGCAGTTCTTC,CSVVVAGGGSGNEQFF
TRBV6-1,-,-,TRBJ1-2,TGTGCCAGCAGTGTAGCGGGGGGGGAGAACTATGGCTACACCTTC,CASSVAGGENYGYTF
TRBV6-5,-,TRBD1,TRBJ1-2,TGTGCCAGCAGTTTGGGACAGGGCCCCGGCTACACCTTC,CASSLGQGPGYTF
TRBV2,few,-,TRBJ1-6,TGTGCCAGCAAAGCCGGCACCTGGGAGAATTCACCCCTCCACTTT,CASKAGTWENSPLHF
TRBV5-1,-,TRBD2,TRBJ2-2,TGCGCCAGCAGCTCCCTAGCGGGGGGGAGTACCGGGGAGCTGTTTTTT,CASSSLAGGSTGELFF
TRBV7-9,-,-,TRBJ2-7,TGTGCCAGCAGCATTCCCGGGAGCCAAGTGGACGAGCAGTACTTC,CASSIPGSQVDEQYF
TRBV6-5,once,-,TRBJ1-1,TGTGCCAGCAGAGAGAACCCGCGGGGGATGGCTGAAGCTTTCTTT,CASRENPRGMAEAFF
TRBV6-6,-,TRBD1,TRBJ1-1,TGTGCCAGCAGTGCAGGGGGCACCCTGAACACTGAAGCTTTCTTT,CASSAGGTLNTEAFF
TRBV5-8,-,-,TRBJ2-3,TGTGCCAGCAGCTTGGTTGGGCTAAATACGCAGTATTTT,CASSLVGLNTQYF
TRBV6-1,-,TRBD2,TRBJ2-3,TGTGCCAGCAGTGGGCGGGGGGGTGTAGGAGATACGCAGTATTTT,CASSGRGGVGDTQYF
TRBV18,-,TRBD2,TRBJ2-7,TGTGCCAGCTCACCACTTCCGGCGGGAGTTGCCAACGAGCAGTACTTC,CASSPLPAGVANEQYF
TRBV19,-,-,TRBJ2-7,TGTGCCAGTAGTATCAGACAGGAGACCTACGAGCAGTACTTC,CASSIRQETYEQYF
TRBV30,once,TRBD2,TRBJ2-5,TGTGCCTGGTTACTAGCGGGGGGTGAGACCCAGTACTTC,CAWLLAGGETQYF
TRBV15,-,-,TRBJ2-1,TGTGCCACCAGCAGGCAGGGATGGAATGAGCAGTTCTTC,CATSRQGWNEQFF
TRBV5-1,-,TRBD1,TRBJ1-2,TGCGCCAGCAGGCCATCCCCAACAGGGGACTATGGCTACACCTTC,CASRPSPTGDYGYTF
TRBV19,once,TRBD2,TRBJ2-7,TGTGCCAGTAGTATACGCGGGGGGTTTGAGGGATACGAGCAGTACTTC,CASSIRGGFEGYEQYF